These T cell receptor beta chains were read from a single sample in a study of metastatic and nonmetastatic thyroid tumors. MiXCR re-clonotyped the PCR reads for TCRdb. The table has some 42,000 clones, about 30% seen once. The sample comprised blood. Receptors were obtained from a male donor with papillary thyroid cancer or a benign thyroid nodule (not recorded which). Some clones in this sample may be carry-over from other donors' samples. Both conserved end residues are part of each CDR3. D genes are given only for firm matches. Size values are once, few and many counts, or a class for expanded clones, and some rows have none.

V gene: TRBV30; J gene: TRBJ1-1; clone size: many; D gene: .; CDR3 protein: CAWSVGGHNTEAFF; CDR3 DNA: TGTGCCTGGAGTGTGGGCGGCCACAACACTGAAGCTTTCTTT
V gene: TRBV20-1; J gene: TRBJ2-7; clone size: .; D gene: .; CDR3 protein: CSASRTLEREQYF; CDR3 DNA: TGCAGTGCTAGCCGGACACTGGAGCGCGAGCAGTACTTC
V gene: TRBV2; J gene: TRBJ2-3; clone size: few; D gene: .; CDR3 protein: CASSGGEADTQYF; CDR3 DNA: TGTGCCAGCAGTGGTGGGGAGGCAGATACGCAGTATTTT
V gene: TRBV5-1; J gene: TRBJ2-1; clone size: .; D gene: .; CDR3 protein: CASTPGSPEVNEQFF; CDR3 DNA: TGCGCCAGCACCCCAGGGAGCCCAGAGGTTAATGAGCAGTTCTTC
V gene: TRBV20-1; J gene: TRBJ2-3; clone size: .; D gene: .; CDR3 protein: CSAGPASAVTDTQYF; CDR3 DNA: TGCAGTGCTGGGCCGGCGAGCGCGGTCACAGATACGCAGTATTTT
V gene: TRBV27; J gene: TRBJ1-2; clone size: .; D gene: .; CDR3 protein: CASSHQDGRPYGYTF; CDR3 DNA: TGTGCCAGCAGTCATCAGGACGGGAGGCCCTATGGCTACACCTTC
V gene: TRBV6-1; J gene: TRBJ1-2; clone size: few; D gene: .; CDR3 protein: CASGYRSAAYGYTF; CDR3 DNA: TGTGCCAGTGGTTACAGGTCGGCAGCCTATGGCTACACCTTC
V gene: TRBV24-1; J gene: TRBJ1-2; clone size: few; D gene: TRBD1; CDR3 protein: CATSDLRRQGYGYTF; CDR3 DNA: TGTGCCACCAGTGATTTGAGGAGACAGGGGTATGGCTACACCTTC
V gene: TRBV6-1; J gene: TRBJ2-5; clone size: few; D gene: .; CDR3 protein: CASLSIPKETQYF; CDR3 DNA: TGTGCCAGCCTTTCAATCCCCAAAGAGACCCAGTACTTC
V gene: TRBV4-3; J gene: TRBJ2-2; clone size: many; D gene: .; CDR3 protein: CASSQVPAVQTGELFF; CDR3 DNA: TGCGCCAGCAGCCAAGTACCGGCCGTCCAGACCGGGGAGCTGTTTTTT
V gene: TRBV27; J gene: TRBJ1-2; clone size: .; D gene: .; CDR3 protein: CASSLTVSEGYTF; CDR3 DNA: TGTGCCAGCAGTTTAACAGTCTCTGAAGGCTACACCTTC
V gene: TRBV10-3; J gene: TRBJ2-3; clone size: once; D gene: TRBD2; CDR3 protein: CAISPLIRPSGRAFDTQYF; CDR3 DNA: TGTGCCATCAGTCCCCTCATCCGCCCTAGCGGGAGGGCCTTCGATACGCAGTATTTT
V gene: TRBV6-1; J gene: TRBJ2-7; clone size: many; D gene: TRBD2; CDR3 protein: CASSGSSGRAAAYEQYF; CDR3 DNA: TGTGCCAGCAGTGGCTCTAGCGGGAGGGCCGCAGCCTACGAGCAGTACTTC
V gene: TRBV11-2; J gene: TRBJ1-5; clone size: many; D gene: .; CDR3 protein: CASSQGFDQPQHF; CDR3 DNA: TGTGCCAGCAGCCAGGGGTTCGACCAGCCCCAGCATTTT
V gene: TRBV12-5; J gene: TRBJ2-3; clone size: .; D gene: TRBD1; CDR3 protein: CASGLGVQGVQTDTQYF; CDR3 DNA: TGTGCTAGTGGTTTGGGGGTACAGGGGGTACAGACAGATACGCAGTATTTT
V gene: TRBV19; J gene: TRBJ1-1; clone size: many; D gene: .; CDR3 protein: CASSMIHRMGEAFF; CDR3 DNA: TGTGCCAGTAGTATGATCCATCGAATGGGTGAAGCTTTCTTT
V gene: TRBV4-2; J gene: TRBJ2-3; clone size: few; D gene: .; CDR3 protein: CASSSGELLTDTQYF; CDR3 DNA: TGTGCCAGCAGCTCGGGTGAGCTTCTCACAGATACGCAGTATTTT
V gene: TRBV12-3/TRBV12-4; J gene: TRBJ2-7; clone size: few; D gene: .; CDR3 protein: CASSLSLLGEQYF; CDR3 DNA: TGTGCCAGCAGTTTAAGTTTGTTGGGGGAGCAGTACTTC
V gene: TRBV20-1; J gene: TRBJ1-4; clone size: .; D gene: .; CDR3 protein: CSARVRLVDEKLFF; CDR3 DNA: TGCAGTGCTAGAGTAAGGCTTGTGGATGAAAAACTGTTTTTT
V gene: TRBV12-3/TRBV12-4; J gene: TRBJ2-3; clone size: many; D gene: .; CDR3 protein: CASSSEHRTGTDTQYF; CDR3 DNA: TGTGCCAGCAGTTCAGAACACCGGACAGGCACAGATACGCAGTATTTT
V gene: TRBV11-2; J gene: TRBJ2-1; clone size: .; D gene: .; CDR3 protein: CAIRGGYNEQFF; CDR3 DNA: TGTGCCATCAGGGGGGGATACAATGAGCAGTTCTTC
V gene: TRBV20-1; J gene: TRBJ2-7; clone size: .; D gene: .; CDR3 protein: CSASGRAYEQYF; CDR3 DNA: TGCAGTGCTAGCGGCCGGGCCTACGAGCAGTACTTC
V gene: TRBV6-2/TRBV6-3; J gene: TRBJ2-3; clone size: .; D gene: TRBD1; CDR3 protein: CASSYLTGGTDTQYF; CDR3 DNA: TGTGCCAGCAGTTACCTCACAGGGGGCACAGATACGCAGTATTTT
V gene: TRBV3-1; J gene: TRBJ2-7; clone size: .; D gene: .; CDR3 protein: CASSLGRDGSYEQYF; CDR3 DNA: TGTGCCAGCAGTTTAGGCCGGGACGGCTCCTACGAGCAGTACTTC
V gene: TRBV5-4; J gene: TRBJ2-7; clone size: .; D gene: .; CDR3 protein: CVSSLGWIAPYEQYF; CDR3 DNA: TGTGTCAGCAGCTTAGGATGGATAGCGCCCTACGAGCAGTACTTC
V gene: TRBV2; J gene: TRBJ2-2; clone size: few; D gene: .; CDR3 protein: CASSDSGQELFF; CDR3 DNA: TGTGCCAGCAGTGACTCGGGACAGGAGCTGTTTTTT
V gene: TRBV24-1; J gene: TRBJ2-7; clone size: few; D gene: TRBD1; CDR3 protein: CATFRDRAYEQYF; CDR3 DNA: TGTGCCACCTTCCGGGACAGGGCCTACGAGCAGTACTTC
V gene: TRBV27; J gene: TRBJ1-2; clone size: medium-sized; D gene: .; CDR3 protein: CASSPDRVVGYTF; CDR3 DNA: TGTGCCAGCAGTCCGGACAGAGTCGTCGGCTACACCTTC
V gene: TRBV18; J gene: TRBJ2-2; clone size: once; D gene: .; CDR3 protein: CASSPSQGVTGELFF; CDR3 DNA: TGTGCCAGCTCACCATCCCAGGGAGTCACCGGGGAGCTGTTTTTT
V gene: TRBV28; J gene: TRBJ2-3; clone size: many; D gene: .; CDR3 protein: CASSLYTSFDTQYF; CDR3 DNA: TGTGCCAGCAGTTTATATACTAGCTTTGATACGCAGTATTTT
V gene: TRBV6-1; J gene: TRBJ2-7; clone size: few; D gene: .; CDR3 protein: CATGRAGAPYEQYF; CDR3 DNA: TGTGCCACCGGTCGGGCAGGGGCCCCCTACGAGCAGTACTTC
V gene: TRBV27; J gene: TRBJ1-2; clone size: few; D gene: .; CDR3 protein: CASKNRESGYTF; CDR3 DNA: TGTGCCAGCAAGAACAGGGAGAGTGGCTACACCTTC
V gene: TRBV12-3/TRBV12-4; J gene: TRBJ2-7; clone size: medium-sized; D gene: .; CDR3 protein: CASSLAGGSYEQYF; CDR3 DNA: TGTGCCAGCAGTTTAGCGGGAGGTTCCTACGAGCAGTACTTC
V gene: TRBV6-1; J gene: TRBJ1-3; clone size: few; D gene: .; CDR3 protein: CASSEGGGLSGNTIYF; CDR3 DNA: TGTGCCAGCAGTGAAGGGGGAGGCCTCTCTGGAAACACCATATATTTT
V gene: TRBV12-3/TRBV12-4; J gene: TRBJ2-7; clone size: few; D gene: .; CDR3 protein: CASSSLGPDEQYF; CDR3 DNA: TGTGCCAGCAGTTCCTTAGGGCCCGATGAGCAGTACTTC
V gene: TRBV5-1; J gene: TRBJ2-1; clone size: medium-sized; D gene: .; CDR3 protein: CASSLGTSNEQFF; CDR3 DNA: TGCGCCAGCAGCTTGGGCACCAGCAATGAGCAGTTCTTC
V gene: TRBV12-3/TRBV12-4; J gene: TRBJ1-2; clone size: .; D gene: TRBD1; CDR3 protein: CASSARQGIDGYTF; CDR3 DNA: TGTGCCAGCAGTGCACGACAGGGTATCGATGGCTACACCTTC
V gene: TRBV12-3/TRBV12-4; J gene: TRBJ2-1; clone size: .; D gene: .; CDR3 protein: CASRAPGSYNEQFF; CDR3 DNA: TGTGCCAGCAGAGCACCGGGGTCCTACAATGAGCAGTTCTTC
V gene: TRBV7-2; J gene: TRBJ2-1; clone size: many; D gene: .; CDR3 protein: CASRDDGRRGNEQFF; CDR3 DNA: TGTGCCAGCAGGGATGACGGGCGCCGAGGTAATGAGCAGTTCTTC
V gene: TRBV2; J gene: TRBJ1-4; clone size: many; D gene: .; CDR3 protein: CASMRGREKLFF; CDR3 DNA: TGTGCCAGCATGCGGGGGAGGGAAAAACTGTTTTTT
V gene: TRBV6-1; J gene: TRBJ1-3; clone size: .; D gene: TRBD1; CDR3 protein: CASSEAWTGSGNTIYF; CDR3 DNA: TGTGCCAGCAGTGAAGCGTGGACAGGGTCCGGAAACACCATATATTTT
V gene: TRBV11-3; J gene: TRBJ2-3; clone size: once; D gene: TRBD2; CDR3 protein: CASISQRGSTDTQYF; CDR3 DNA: TGTGCCAGCATCTCCCAGCGGGGCAGCACAGATACGCAGTATTTT
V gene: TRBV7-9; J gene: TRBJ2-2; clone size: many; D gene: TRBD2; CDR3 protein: CASSLVPSGGKGSRELFF; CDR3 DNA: TGTGCCAGCAGCTTAGTGCCCAGCGGGGGAAAGGGGAGCCGGGAGCTGTTTTTT
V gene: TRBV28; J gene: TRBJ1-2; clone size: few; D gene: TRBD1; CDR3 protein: CASSSDRGIRGYTF; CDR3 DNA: TGTGCCAGCAGTTCGGACAGGGGGATTAGGGGCTACACCTTC
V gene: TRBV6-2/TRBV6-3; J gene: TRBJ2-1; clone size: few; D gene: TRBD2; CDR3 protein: CASSYGTSGRDNEQFF; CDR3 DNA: TGTGCCAGCAGTTACGGGACTAGCGGGAGAGACAATGAGCAGTTCTTC
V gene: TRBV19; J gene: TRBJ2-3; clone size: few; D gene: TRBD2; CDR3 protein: CASSMESSGGDTQYF; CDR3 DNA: TGTGCCAGTAGTATGGAGTCTAGCGGGGGAGATACTCAGTATTTT
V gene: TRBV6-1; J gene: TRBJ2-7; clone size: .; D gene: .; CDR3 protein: CASSPVRTVVHEQYF; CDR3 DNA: TGTGCCAGCAGTCCCGTCAGGACAGTCGTCCACGAGCAGTACTTC
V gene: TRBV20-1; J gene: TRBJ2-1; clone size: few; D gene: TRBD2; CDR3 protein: CSAQRTSGSGEQFF; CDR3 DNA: TGCAGTGCCCAGAGGACTAGCGGCAGTGGGGAGCAGTTCTTC
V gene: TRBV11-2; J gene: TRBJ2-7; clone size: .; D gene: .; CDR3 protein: CASSLTRAGYEQYF; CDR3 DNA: TGTGCCAGCAGCTTAACTCGGGCAGGGTACGAGCAGTACTTC
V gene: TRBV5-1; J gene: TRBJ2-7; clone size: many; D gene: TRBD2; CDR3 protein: CASRASGSYEQYF; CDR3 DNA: TGCGCCAGCAGGGCTAGCGGCTCCTACGAGCAGTACTTC
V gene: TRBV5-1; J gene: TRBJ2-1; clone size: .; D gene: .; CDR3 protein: CASSLDPQYNEQFF; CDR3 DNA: TGCGCCAGCAGCTTGGATCCCCAATACAATGAGCAGTTCTTC
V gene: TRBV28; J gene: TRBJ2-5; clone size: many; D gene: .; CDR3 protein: CASSSGPRTQYF; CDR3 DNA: TGTGCCAGCAGTTCCGGTCCGAGGACCCAGTACTTC
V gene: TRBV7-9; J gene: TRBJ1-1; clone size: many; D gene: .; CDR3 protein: CASSLVPGLEAFF; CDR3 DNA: TGTGCCAGCAGCTTAGTCCCAGGCCTAGAAGCTTTCTTT